The entry below gives a single TCR beta chain sequence along with its context. Antigen specificity is unknown. Terminally differentiated effector memory CD45RA+ cells were left out of the naive CD8 fraction, which was CD45RO-negative and positively selected for CCR7. Those who donated, Caucasian adults without exception, all lived in Nashville, Tennessee. Here immunoSEQ multiplex PCR was the method, and the copy in TCRdb shows in-frame clones only, minus some. The sample holds over 2 million clones, about 95% seen once. The V end was cut by 7 bases, the J end by 5 bases, with 17 bases between. Germline values: CDR1 MNHEY, CDR2 SMNVEV (reference sequence). The CDR3 runs to 15 residues. The source of the sample is a study of shared clonotypes between healthy human individuals. Study information: A donor's plate count was three for CD4 naive and three for CD4 memory; CD8 naive had two and CD8 memory one.

Points from the study as a whole: Naive subsets typically showed greater estimated richness than memory subsets.

The chain has TRBV27 and TRBJ2-2; D remains ambiguous. This receptor was obtained from a young man in good health. Sequencing input: naive CD8+ T cells sorted from blood. CDR3 nucleotides: TGTGCCAGCACCACGTCCGTGACGACTACCGGGGAGCTGTTTTTT. Its protein product is CASTTSVTTTGELFF.